Reported below is one T cell receptor (beta chain). The sample comes from a study of OX40 agonist ivuxolimab in advanced cancers. This CDR3 is 15 amino acids long. From germline, CDR1 is SGDLS and CDR2 YYNGEE. V gave up 4 bases and J gave up 5 bases; unmatched junction bases: 7. Only in-frame clones appear in the TCRdb table, and some are missing; sequencing was by immunoSEQ multiplex PCR. The sample records about 19,000 clones, roughly 79% being singletons. The chain recombines TRBV9 with TRBJ1-4; 8 bases are a match to TRBD1. This material consisted of CD4+ or CD8+ T cells sorted from blood, taken in a trial of the OX40 agonist ivuxolimab. This TCR was recovered from an adult with an advanced solid tumor such as melanoma, head and neck, liver or kidney cancer. CDR3 DNA sequence: TGTGCCAGCAGCCCCCGACAGGGGCACAATGAAAAACTGTTTTTT. Translating it yields CASSPRQGHNEKLFF.